These T cell receptor beta chains were read from a single sample in a study of CD8 T cells in ankylosing spondylitis. TCRdb re-analysed the 5' RACE reads in MiXCR, keeping a single row per CDR3 protein. The sample contains 250,000 to 350,000 distinct CDR3 sequences, approximately 8.2% of which appear only once. Sample: blood, either unsorted or a sorted T cell fraction (not recorded which). Every receptor here comes from a male donor with ankylosing spondylitis. The CDR3 runs from the conserved cysteine through the conserved F or W. The D gene is left open where the match is weak. Clone size is not always given. Where it is, it says once, few, many or a class for expanded clones.

DNA,CDR3,D,V,size,J
TGTGCCAGCAGTTTTGCAGGGGGCCTTGAAGCTTTCTTT,CASSFAGGLEAFF,TRBD1,TRBV27,few,TRBJ1-1
TGCAGCGTTCCGGGACAGGGGGTCCGGCAATATGGCTACACCTTC,CSVPGQGVRQYGYTF,TRBD1,TRBV29-1,many,TRBJ1-2
TGTGCCAGCACTAGTGAGACGGGTTGGGAAAAACTGTTTTTT,CASTSETGWEKLFF,-,TRBV28,many,TRBJ1-4
TGTGCCAGCAGTCCCAGGGTTGGGGCCTACGAGCAGTACTTC,CASSPRVGAYEQYF,-,TRBV27,many,TRBJ2-7
TGCAGTGCTAGTTGGGGATCGGCCGGGGAGCTGTTTTTT,CSASWGSAGELFF,-,TRBV20-1,few,TRBJ2-2
TGTGCCATCTCCGGGACAGGGGTCACTGAAGCTTTCTTT,CAISGTGVTEAFF,TRBD1,TRBV10-3,many,TRBJ1-1
TGTGCCAGCAGCCAAGCTACTCCGGCTGGGGAAAAACTGTTTTTT,CASSQATPAGEKLFF,-,TRBV3-1,many,TRBJ1-4
TGTGCCAGCAGTCCCGGACGGGCGCAGTATTTT,CASSPGRAQYF,-,TRBV27,few,TRBJ2-3
TGTGCCAGCGGCGACAGCTTCTACGAGCAGTACTTC,CASGDSFYEQYF,-,TRBV28,few,TRBJ2-7
TGTGCCAGTAGTTTGGGGGAAGTAAGCTATGGCTACACCTTC,CASSLGEVSYGYTF,-,TRBV19,many,TRBJ1-2
TGTGCCAGCAGTTTAGGTGGGATCTCCTACGAGCAGTACTTC,CASSLGGISYEQYF,-,TRBV12-3/TRBV12-4,few,TRBJ2-7
TGCGCCAGCAGCCCACGGGCGGAGATAGCGAACACCGGGGAGCTGTTTTTT,CASSPRAEIANTGELFF,-,TRBV5-1,few,TRBJ2-2
TGCGCCAGCAGCTTGGCTGGGGACGGGCAGCCCCAGCATTTT,CASSLAGDGQPQHF,-,TRBV5-1,-,TRBJ1-5
TGTGCCAGCAGACTAGGGGGGAGGATCGGCTACACCTTC,CASRLGGRIGYTF,-,TRBV28,few,TRBJ1-2
TGCAGTGCTAGAGGGAGGTCCGGGGAGAGGTACGAGCAGTACTTC,CSARGRSGERYEQYF,-,TRBV20-1,few,TRBJ2-7
TGTGCCATCAGTGATCCGGGGAGGGGGACTCATAAAGAGACCCAGTACTTC,CAISDPGRGTHKETQYF,-,TRBV10-3,-,TRBJ2-5
TGCAGCGTTGGTGGGCAGGGGGTCTCTGGGCAGTACTTC,CSVGGQGVSGQYF,TRBD1,TRBV29-1,few,TRBJ2-7
TGTGCTAGTGGTGCCCGGGACAGGGGGCTAAACGAGCAGTACTTC,CASGARDRGLNEQYF,TRBD1,TRBV12-5,few,TRBJ2-7
TGTGCCAGCAGTCGGGGGCAAGCGGGAGGGAGCACAGATACGCAGTATTTT,CASSRGQAGGSTDTQYF,TRBD2,TRBV6-2/TRBV6-3,few,TRBJ2-3
TGTGCCAGCAGCCCCCCCACGGGGGCACCATACGAGCAGTACTTC,CASSPPTGAPYEQYF,-,TRBV3-1,few,TRBJ2-7
TGTGCCAGCAGCCGACAGGTTACCTCCTACGAGCAGTACTTC,CASSRQVTSYEQYF,-,TRBV6-1,few,TRBJ2-7
TGTGCCAGCAGTCCAATATCGGAGGTGAACTACGAGCAGTACTTC,CASSPISEVNYEQYF,-,TRBV27,many,TRBJ2-7
TGTGCCAGCAGCTTAGGGCAGGGGGTATGGCAGCCCCAGCATTTT,CASSLGQGVWQPQHF,TRBD1,TRBV11-2,few,TRBJ1-5
TGTGCCAGCAGCTTATTGGCAGGGGAGGGGACTGAAGCTTTCTTT,CASSLLAGEGTEAFF,-,TRBV7-8,-,TRBJ1-1
TGTGCCAGCAGTTACTTAGGGTTAGCGGGAGTTTTGGTTGAGCAGTTCTTC,CASSYLGLAGVLVEQFF,TRBD2,TRBV6-2/TRBV6-3,few,TRBJ2-1
TGTGCCAGCAGCTTAGAGGGACTACCCCACAGAGAGCAGTTCTTC,CASSLEGLPHREQFF,TRBD2,TRBV7-9,few,TRBJ2-1
TGTGCCAGCAGCTTAAGGGGAGACGGCACAGATACGCAGTATTTT,CASSLRGDGTDTQYF,-,TRBV7-3,few,TRBJ2-3
TGTGCCAGCTCACCAGTCAGGGCCGCTGGGGCCAACGTCCTGACTTTC,CASSPVRAAGANVLTF,-,TRBV18,-,TRBJ2-6
TGTGCCAGCAGCCTCGGCCCATCCGAGCAGTTCTTC,CASSLGPSEQFF,-,TRBV2,-,TRBJ2-1
TGTGCCAGCAGCCAAGGGACACCCGCCGGAGCTTTCTTT,CASSQGTPAGAFF,-,TRBV4-2,-,TRBJ1-1
TGTGCCAGCGGGTTATACAATCAGCCCCAGCATTTT,CASGLYNQPQHF,-,TRBV27,many,TRBJ1-5
TGTGCCAGCAGTGAACAGACAGGGTACACCGGGGAGCTGTTTTTT,CASSEQTGYTGELFF,TRBD1,TRBV6-1,many,TRBJ2-2
TGTGCCAGCAGCTCTGTAGGAGGGGGCGGTAACACCGGGGAGCTGTTTTTT,CASSSVGGGGNTGELFF,-,TRBV13,many,TRBJ2-2
TGCGCCAGCAGCTCGGGACTAGCTATTCGGGGTGAGCAGTTCTTC,CASSSGLAIRGEQFF,TRBD2,TRBV5-1,many,TRBJ2-1
TGTGCCATTGGGACAGGGGGAGGTCAGCCCCAGCATTTT,CAIGTGGGQPQHF,TRBD1,TRBV19,-,TRBJ1-5
TGCGCCAGCAGGCAGGGGGCTAGCGGGAGCAGGGTCAATGAGCAGTTCTTC,CASRQGASGSRVNEQFF,TRBD2,TRBV5-1,few,TRBJ2-1
TGTGCCACACAGGTTAGCTCCTACGAGCAGTACTTC,CATQVSSYEQYF,-,TRBV28,few,TRBJ2-7
TGCAGTGCCCCGTCCACTGCTAGCGGGAGCAAGGCAGATACGCAGTATTTT,CSAPSTASGSKADTQYF,TRBD2,TRBV20-1,few,TRBJ2-3
TGCGCCAGCAGCCAACAGTTTCCCATAGCGGGAGTGGTCTACGAGCAGTACTTC,CASSQQFPIAGVVYEQYF,TRBD2,TRBV4-3,many,TRBJ2-7
TGTGCCAGCAGCAAAACAGGGTGGAGGTACAATGAGCAGTTCTTC,CASSKTGWRYNEQFF,-,TRBV5-6,many,TRBJ2-1
TGCAGCGTGGCCCGGGACTCCAACTACAATGAGCAGTTCTTC,CSVARDSNYNEQFF,-,TRBV29-1,few,TRBJ2-1
TGCAGCGTTGAAGTGGTGAGGAACACTGAAGCTTTCTTT,CSVEVVRNTEAFF,-,TRBV29-1,many,TRBJ1-1
TGTGCCAGCAACCAGCTGGGGGCCGGAACTGAAGCTTTCTTT,CASNQLGAGTEAFF,-,TRBV2,-,TRBJ1-1
TGTGCCAGTAAGAGGACTAGCGGGAGAGGCGCAGATACGCAGTATTTT,CASKRTSGRGADTQYF,TRBD2,TRBV27,-,TRBJ2-3
TGCGCCAGCAAACAGGGGGCGAACACTGAAGCTTTCTTT,CASKQGANTEAFF,TRBD1,TRBV5-1,few,TRBJ1-1
TGCAGTGCTCCAGCGGGACGCACAGATACGCAGTATTTT,CSAPAGRTDTQYF,TRBD2,TRBV20-1,few,TRBJ2-3
TGCACCAGCAGCTTGGAAACAGGGGAGTCACCCCTCCACTTT,CTSSLETGESPLHF,TRBD1,TRBV5-1,few,TRBJ1-6
TGTGCCAGCAGCTTAATGGGCTACTCTAGCACAGATACGCAGTATTTT,CASSLMGYSSTDTQYF,-,TRBV7-3,few,TRBJ2-3
TGTGCCATCAGTGAGTCGGACTACGAGCAGTACTTC,CAISESDYEQYF,-,TRBV10-3,few,TRBJ2-7
TGCGCCAGCAGCTTGGAGGCGTTAGACGAGCAGTACTTC,CASSLEALDEQYF,-,TRBV5-1,-,TRBJ2-7
TGCAGTGGGGACGGGACTAGGAATACGCAGTATTTT,CSGDGTRNTQYF,TRBD2,TRBV20-1,-,TRBJ2-3
TGCAGTGCTAGAGACGGGGCAGTGGGGACAGGGCCAGATACGCAGTATTTT,CSARDGAVGTGPDTQYF,TRBD1,TRBV20-1,-,TRBJ2-3
TGTGCCATCAGTAAAGCGGGACGGTCCTACGAGCAGTACTTC,CAISKAGRSYEQYF,TRBD2,TRBV10-3,-,TRBJ2-7
TGTGCCAGCAGTTTATTGGCTAGCGGGAGGGCCGGAGATACGCAGTATTTT,CASSLLASGRAGDTQYF,TRBD2,TRBV27,-,TRBJ2-3
TGTGCCAGTGGGATTGGGGGACCCAACTACGAGCAGTACTTC,CASGIGGPNYEQYF,-,TRBV11-2,-,TRBJ2-7
TGTGCCAGCAGTTCTCCCCTCATCTCAGCGGGAGGATCCTACAATGAGCAGTTCTTC,CASSSPLISAGGSYNEQFF,TRBD2,TRBV28,many,TRBJ2-1
TGCAGTGCTACCGCGAGGGAGGGAGGGCCTACAGATACGCAGTATTTT,CSATAREGGPTDTQYF,TRBD2,TRBV20-1,few,TRBJ2-3
TGTGCCACAGGCGAGGTCAGCTCCTACAATGAGCAGTTCTTC,CATGEVSSYNEQFF,-,TRBV10-3,-,TRBJ2-1
TGTGCCACCAGCAGAGACAGAAACGGCGGGACCCAGTACTTC,CATSRDRNGGTQYF,-,TRBV15,few,TRBJ2-5